The 5 T cell receptor beta chains reported below all come from one sample, sequenced in a study. Using its own MiXCR run on the 5' RACE reads, TCRdb lists one record per CDR3 protein. The repertoire consists of tens of thousands of distinct CDR3 sequences, with about 26% occurring once and the leading ten covering approximately 2%. Cells sorted as Tregs were CD4+, CD25+ and CD127-/low. What was sequenced was tumor-infiltrating Tregs sorted from the breast tumor. Receptors were obtained from a female donor with breast cancer.

This clonotype was detected a few times. J is TRBJ2-3 and V is TRBV7-2; 9 bases match TRBD1. CDR3 size: 16 residues. The J segment lost 3 bases and the V segment lost 5 bases, leaving 9 bases of the junction unmatched. Germline V gene data show CDR1 as SGHTA and CDR2 as FQGNSA. The CDR3 coding sequence is TGTGCCAGCAGCCTCCGGGGTGGACAGGGGACAGATACGCAGTATTTT. Its translation is CASSLRGGQGTDTQYF. The full variable domain, in which reference TRBV7-2 and TRBJ2-3 provide the parts outside the CDR3, is GAGVSQSPSNKVTEKGKDVELRCDPISGHTALYWYRQSLGQGLEFLIYFQGNSAPDKSGLPSDRFSAERTGGSVSTLTIQRTQQEDSAVYLCASSLRGGQGTDTQYFGPGTRLTVL.

This clonotype has more than one count but fewer than ten. The J gene is TRBJ2-7, the V gene TRBV7-2; no clear D gene. V gave up 3 bases and J gave up 0 bases, with 6 bases separating them. In germline, CDR1 is SGHTA, CDR2 FQGNSA. The CDR3 totals 13 residues. CDR3 region: CASSFGRSYEQYF. The CDR3 nucleotides are TGTGCCAGCAGCTTCGGTCGCTCCTACGAGCAGTACTTC. The full variable domain, rest sourced from reference TRBV7-2 and TRBJ2-7, is GAGVSQSPSNKVTEKGKDVELRCDPISGHTALYWYRQSLGQGLEFLIYFQGNSAPDKSGLPSDRFSAERTGGSVSTLTIQRTQQEDSAVYLCASSFGRSYEQYFGPGTRLTVT.

In this sample, this clonotype turned up many times. J is TRBJ2-1 and V is TRBV29-1; D not resolved. Germline CDR1 is SQVTM and CDR2 is ANQGSEA. The CDR3 contains 10 residues. The V gene lost 8 bases and the J gene lost 7 bases, with 9 bases spanning the gap. The CDR3 coding sequence is TGCAGCCTCTGGGAAAATGAGCAGTTCTTC. As protein: CSLWENEQFF.

In regard to this clonotype: A read error may produce the germline difference seen at one junction end. V and J are TRBV20-1 and TRBJ2-1; 7 bases line up with TRBD2. The CDR3 sequence is 17 residues long. The V gene's germline CDR1 is DFQATT and CDR2 SNEGSKA (reference sequence). Here the CDR3 DNA reads TGCAGTGCTAGAGAATCGACCCAGCGGGGATACTACAATAAGCAGTTCTTC. Protein product: CSARESTQRGYYNKQFF.

This clonotype was observed a single time. The J gene is TRBJ1-1, the V gene TRBV19, with unresolved D. Germline CDR1 and CDR2: LNHDA and SQIVND (reference sequence). This CDR3 is built from 14 residues. V was shortened by 2 bases and J by 5 bases, with 12 bases between the two germline ends. The CDR3 DNA reads TGTGCCAGTAGTATAAGTTTGGGGAGAACTGAAGCTTTCTTT. It specifies CASSISLGRTEAFF.